This T cell receptor beta chain emerged from a study of T cells in Graves' hyperthyroidism and ophthalmopathy. Study findings and constraints: Blood also carried most thyroid clonotypes expanded above 0.001.

Trimming stripped 7 bases from V and 4 bases from J, with 16 bases between. The CDR3 loop spans 13 amino acids. Germline V gene data show CDR1 as SQVTM and CDR2 as ANQGSEA. The CDR3 regions of TCR beta were amplified from RNA transcripts. TCR CDR3 underwent first-round RT-PCR with the HTBI primer set. TCRdb reprocessed the multiplex PCR reads with MiXCR, giving one entry per CDR3 protein. The sample yields around 400,000 distinct CDR3 sequences, roughly 15% seen once. This clonotype was found a few times. No antigen is known for it. What was sequenced was blood. The TCR originated in a woman aged 55-69 years with Graves' ophthalmopathy. The chain has TRBV29-1 and TRBJ1-2; perhaps TRBD1 as D (5 bases). The CDR3 bases are TGCAGCGCCGGAATAGGGGTCGGCTATGGCTACACCTTC. Its protein is CSAGIGVGYGYTF.